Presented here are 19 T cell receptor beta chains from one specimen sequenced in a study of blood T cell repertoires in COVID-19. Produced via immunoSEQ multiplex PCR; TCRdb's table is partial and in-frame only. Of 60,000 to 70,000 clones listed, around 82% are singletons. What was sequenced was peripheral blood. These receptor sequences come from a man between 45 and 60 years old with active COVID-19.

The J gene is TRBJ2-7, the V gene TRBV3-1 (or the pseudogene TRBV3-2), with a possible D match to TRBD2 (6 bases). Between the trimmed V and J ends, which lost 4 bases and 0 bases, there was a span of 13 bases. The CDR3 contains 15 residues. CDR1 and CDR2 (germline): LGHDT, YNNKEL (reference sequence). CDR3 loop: CASSPKGGISYEQYF. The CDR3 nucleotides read TGTGCCAGCAGCCCGAAGGGCGGGATCTCCTACGAGCAGTACTTC.

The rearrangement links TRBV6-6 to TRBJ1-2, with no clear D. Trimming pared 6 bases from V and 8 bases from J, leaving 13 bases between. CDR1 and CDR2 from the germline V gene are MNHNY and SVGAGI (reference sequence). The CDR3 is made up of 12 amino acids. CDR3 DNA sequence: TGTGCCAGCAGGCCCCGAGGTTACGGCTACACCTTC. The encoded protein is CASRPRGYGYTF.

The CDR3, as DNA: TGTGCCAGCAGCCTGACCGGGACAGGGGGACTAACGGGCGGCTACACCTTC. It yields the protein CASSLTGTGGLTGGYTF. The chain recombines TRBV7-8 with TRBJ1-2; 11 bases align to TRBD1. This CDR3 region has 17 residues. The J segment lost 8 bases and the V segment lost 5 bases, leaving 16 bases of the junction unmatched. Germline V gene sequence: CDR1 SGHVS, CDR2 FQNEAQ.

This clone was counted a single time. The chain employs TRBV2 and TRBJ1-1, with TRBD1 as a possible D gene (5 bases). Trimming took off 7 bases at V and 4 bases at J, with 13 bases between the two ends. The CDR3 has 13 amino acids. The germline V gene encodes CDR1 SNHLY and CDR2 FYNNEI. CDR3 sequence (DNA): TGTGCCAGCAATATTGCCGGGGGCACTGAAGCTTTCTTT. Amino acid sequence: CASNIAGGTEAFF.

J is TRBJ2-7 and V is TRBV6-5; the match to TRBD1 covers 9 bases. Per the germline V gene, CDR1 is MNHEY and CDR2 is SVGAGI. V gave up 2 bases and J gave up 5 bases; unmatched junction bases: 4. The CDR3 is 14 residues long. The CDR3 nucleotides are TGTGCCAGCAGTTACGCGGGACAGGGCGACGAGCAGTACTTC. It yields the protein CASSYAGQGDEQYF.

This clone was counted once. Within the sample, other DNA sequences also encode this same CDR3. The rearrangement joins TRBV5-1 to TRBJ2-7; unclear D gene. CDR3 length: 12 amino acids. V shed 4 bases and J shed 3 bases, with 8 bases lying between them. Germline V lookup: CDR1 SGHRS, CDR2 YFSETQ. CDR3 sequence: CASSPRGYEQYF. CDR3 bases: TGCGCCAGCAGCCCGAGAGGCTACGAGCAGTACTTC.

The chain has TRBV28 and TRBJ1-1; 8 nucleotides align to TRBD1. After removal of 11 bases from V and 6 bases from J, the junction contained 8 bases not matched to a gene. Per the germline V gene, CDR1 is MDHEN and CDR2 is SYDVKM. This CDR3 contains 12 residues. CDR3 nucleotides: TGTGCCTGCGTGACAGGGGACGCTGAAGCTTTCTTT. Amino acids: CACVTGDAEAFF.

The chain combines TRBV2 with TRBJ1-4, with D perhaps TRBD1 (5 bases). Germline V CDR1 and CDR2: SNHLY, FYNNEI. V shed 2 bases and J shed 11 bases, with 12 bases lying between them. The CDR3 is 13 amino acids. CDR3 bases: TGTGCCAGCAGTGAATCGGTGGGGGGTAAACTGTTTTTT. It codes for CASSESVGGKLFF.

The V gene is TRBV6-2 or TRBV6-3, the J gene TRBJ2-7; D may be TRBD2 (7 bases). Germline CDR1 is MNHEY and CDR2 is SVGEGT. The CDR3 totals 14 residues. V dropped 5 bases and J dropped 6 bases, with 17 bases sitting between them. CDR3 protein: CASSPWGGRSEQYF. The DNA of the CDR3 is TGTGCCAGCAGTCCCTGGGGGGGCCGATCCGAGCAGTACTTC.

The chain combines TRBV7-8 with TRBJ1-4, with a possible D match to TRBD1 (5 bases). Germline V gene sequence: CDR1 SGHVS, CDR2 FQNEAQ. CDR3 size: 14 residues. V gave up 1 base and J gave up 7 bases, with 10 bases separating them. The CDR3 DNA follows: TGTGCCAGCAGCTTAGGGCAGGGCAGTGAAAAACTGTTTTTT. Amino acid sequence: CASSLGQGSEKLFF.

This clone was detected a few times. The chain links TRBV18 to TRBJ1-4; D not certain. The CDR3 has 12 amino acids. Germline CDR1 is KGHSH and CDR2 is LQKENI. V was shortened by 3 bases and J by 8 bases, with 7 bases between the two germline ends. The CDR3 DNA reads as TGTGCCAGCTCACCCTCGGGAGAAAAACTGTTTTTT. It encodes CASSPSGEKLFF.

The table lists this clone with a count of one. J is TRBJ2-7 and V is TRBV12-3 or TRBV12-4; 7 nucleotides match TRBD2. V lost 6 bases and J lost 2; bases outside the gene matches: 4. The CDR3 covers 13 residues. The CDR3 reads CASRGGVPYEQYF. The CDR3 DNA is TGTGCCAGCAGGGGAGGGGTTCCCTACGAGCAGTACTTC.

The CDR3 spells CASSQYGSGGELFF. In nucleotides, the CDR3 is TGCGCCAGCAGCCAGTACGGCAGCGGCGGGGAGCTGTTTTTT. The rearrangement links TRBV4-1 to TRBJ2-2, with a weak D call TRBD2 (5 bases). From germline, CDR1 is MGHRA and CDR2 YSYEKL. The V and J ends lost 3 bases and 7 bases respectively, with 12 bases between them. This CDR3 is built from 14 residues.

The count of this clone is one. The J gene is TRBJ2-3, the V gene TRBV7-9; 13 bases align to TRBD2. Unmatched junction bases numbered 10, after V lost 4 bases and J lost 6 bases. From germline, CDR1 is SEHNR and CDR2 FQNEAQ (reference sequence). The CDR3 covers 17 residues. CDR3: CASSSGLAGDVRDTQYF. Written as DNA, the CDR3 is TGTGCCAGCAGCTCAGGACTAGCGGGGGACGTTCGGGATACGCAGTATTTT.

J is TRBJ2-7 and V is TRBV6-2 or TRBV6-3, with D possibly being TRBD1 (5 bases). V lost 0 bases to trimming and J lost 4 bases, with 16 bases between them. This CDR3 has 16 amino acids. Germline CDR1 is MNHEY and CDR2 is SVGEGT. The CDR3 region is CASSYSKSSTAYEQYF. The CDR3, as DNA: TGTGCCAGCAGTTACTCAAAATCGTCGACAGCGTACGAGCAGTACTTC.

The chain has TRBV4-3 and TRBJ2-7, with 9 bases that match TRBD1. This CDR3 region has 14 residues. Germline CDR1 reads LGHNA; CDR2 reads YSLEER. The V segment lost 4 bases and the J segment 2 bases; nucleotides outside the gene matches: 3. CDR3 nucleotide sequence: TGCGCCAGCAGCCCCGGGACAGGGACCTACGAGCAGTACTTC. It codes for CASSPGTGTYEQYF.

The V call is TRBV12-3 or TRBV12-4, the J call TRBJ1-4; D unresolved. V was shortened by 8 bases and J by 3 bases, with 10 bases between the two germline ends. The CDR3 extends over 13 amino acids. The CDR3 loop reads CASGKPSNEKLFF. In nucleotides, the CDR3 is TGTGCCAGCGGCAAACCATCTAATGAAAAACTGTTTTTT.

The CDR3 protein is CASSIDPGQGRYGYTF. The CDR3 nucleotides are TGTGCCAGTAGTATAGATCCGGGACAGGGGAGGTATGGCTACACCTTC. This chain connects TRBV19 to TRBJ1-2, with TRBD1 matching 10 bases. The J segment lost 5 bases and the V segment lost 0 bases, leaving 6 bases of the junction unmatched. Germline CDR1 and CDR2: LNHDA and SQIVND (reference sequence). This CDR3 spans 16 amino acids.

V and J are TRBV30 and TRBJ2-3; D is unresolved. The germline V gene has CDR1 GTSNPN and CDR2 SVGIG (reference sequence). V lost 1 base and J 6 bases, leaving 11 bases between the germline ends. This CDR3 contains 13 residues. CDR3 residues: CAWSGTLGDTQYF. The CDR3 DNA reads TGTGCCTGGAGTGGCACGCTCGGGGATACGCAGTATTTT.